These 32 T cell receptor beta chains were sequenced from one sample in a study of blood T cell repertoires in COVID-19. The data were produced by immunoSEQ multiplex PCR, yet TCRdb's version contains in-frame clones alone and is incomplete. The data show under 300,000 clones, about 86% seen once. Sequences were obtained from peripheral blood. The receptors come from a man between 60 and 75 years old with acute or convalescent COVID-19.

The chain's CDR3 is CASSLGAWASAHEQYF. The CDR3 region has the DNA TGTGCCAGCAGCTTAGGGGCATGGGCTAGCGCCCACGAGCAGTACTTC. This rearrangement joins TRBV7-9 to TRBJ2-7, with TRBD2 as a possible D gene (6 bases). The CDR3 runs 16 residues. Per the germline V gene, CDR1 is SEHNR and CDR2 is FQNEAQ (reference sequence). With 1 base removed from V and 5 bases from J, the gap between germline ends came to 18 bases.

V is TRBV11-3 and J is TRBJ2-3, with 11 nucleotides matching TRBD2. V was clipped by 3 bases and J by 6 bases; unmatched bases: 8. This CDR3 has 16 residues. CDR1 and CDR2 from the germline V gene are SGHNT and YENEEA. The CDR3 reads CASSLGEGTSGDTQYF. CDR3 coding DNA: TGTGCCAGCAGCTTGGGGGAGGGGACTAGCGGTGATACGCAGTATTTT.

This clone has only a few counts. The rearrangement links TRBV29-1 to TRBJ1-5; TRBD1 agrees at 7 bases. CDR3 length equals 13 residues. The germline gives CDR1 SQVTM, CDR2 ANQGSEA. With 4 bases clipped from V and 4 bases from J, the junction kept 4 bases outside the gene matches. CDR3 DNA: TGCAGCGTTGGAGGGACAGATAATCAGCCCCAGCATTTT. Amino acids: CSVGGTDNQPQHF.

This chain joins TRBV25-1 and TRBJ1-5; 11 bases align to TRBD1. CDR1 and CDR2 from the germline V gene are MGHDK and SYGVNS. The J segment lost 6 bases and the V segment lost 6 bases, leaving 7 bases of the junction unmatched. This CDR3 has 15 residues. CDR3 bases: TGTGCCAGCAGCCCGGGACAGGGGGAGGGTCAGCCCCAGCATTTT. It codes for CASSPGQGEGQPQHF.

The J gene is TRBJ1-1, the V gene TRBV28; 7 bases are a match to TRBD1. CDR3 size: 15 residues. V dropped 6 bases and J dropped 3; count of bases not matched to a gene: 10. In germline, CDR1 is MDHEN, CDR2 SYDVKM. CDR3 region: CASSSGTELYTEAFF. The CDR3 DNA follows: TGTGCCAGCAGCTCCGGGACAGAGCTTTACACTGAAGCTTTCTTT.

CDR3 DNA sequence: TGCGCCAGCAGCCTGGAGCCGGGACTAGCGGGAAAGGATGAGCAGTTCTTC. This sequence encodes CASSLEPGLAGKDEQFF. The chain uses TRBV5-1 and TRBJ2-1, with 13 bases matching TRBD2. The CDR3 totals 17 residues. V lost 4 bases, J lost 8 bases, and 12 bases stayed unmatched. Germline V lookup: CDR1 SGHRS, CDR2 YFSETQ.

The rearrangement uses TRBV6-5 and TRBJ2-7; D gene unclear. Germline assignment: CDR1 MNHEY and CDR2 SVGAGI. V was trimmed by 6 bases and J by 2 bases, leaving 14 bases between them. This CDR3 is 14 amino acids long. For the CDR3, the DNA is TGTGCCAGCAGCACAACTCAGGTCCCCTACGAGCAGTACTTC. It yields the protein CASSTTQVPYEQYF.

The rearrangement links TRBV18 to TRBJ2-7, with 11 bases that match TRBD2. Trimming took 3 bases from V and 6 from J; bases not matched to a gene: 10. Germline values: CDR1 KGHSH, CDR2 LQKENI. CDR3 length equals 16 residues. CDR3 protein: CASSPPRSGRALEQYF. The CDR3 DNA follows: TGTGCCAGCTCACCCCCCCGTAGCGGGAGGGCCCTCGAGCAGTACTTC. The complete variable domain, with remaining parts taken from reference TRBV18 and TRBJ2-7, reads NAGVMQNPRHLVRRRGQEARLRCSPMKGHSHVYWYRQLPEEGLKFMVYLQKENIIDESGMPKERFSAEFPKEGPSILRIQQVVRGDSAAYFCASSPPRSGRALEQYFGPGTRLTVT.

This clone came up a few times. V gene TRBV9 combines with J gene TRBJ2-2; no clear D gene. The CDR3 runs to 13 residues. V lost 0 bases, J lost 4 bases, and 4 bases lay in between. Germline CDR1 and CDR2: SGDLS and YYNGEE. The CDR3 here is CASSVGPTGELFF. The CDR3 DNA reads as TGTGCCAGCAGCGTAGGGCCCACCGGGGAGCTGTTTTTT.

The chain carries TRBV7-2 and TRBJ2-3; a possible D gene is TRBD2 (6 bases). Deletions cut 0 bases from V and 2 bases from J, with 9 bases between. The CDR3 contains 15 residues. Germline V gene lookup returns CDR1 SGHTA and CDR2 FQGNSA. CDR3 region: CASSLARGTTDTQYF. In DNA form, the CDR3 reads TGTGCCAGCAGCTTAGCCCGCGGGACCACAGATACGCAGTATTTT.

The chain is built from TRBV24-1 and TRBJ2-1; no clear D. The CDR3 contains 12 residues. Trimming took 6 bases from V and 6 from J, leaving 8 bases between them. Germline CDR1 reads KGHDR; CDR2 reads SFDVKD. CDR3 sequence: CATSLEANEQFF. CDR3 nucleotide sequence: TGTGCCACCAGTCTAGAGGCCAATGAGCAGTTCTTC.

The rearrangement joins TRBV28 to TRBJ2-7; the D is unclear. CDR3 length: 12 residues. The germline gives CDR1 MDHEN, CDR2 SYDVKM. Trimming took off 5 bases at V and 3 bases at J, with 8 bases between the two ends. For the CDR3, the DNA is TGTGCCAGCAGTCTCAACTACTACGAGCAGTACTTC. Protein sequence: CASSLNYYEQYF.

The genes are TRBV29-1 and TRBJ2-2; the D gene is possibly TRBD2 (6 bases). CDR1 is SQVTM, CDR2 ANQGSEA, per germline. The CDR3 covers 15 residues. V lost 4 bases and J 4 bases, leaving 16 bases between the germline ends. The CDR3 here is CSVGGWQGGTGELFF. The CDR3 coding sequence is TGCAGCGTTGGTGGGTGGCAGGGAGGCACCGGGGAGCTGTTTTTT.

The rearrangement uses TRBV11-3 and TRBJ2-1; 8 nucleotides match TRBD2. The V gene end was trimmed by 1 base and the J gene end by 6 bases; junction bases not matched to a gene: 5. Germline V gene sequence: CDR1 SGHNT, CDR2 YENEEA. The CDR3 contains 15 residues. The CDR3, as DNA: TGTGCCAGCAGCTTAGTACTAGCGGCGGTCAATGAGCAGTTCTTC. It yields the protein CASSLVLAAVNEQFF.

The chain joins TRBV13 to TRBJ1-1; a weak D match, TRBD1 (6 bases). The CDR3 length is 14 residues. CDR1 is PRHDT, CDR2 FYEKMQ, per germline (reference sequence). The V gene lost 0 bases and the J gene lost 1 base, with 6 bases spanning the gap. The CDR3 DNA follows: TGTGCCAGCAGCTTAGGACAGGGGAACACTGAAGCTTTCTTT. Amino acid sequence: CASSLGQGNTEAFF.

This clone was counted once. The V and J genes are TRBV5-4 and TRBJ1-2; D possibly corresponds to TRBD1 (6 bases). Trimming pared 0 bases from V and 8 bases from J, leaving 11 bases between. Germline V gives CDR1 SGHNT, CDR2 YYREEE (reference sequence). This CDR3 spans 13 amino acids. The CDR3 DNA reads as TGTGCCAGCAGCTTGGGACAGGCTGTGGGCTACACCTTC. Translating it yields CASSLGQAVGYTF.

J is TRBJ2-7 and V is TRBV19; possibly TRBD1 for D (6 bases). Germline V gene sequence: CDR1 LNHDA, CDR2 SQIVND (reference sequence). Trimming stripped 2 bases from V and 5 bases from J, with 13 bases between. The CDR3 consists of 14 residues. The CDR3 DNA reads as TGTGCCAGTAGTATATCCAGGGGTAGTAACGAGCAGTACTTC. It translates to CASSISRGSNEQYF.

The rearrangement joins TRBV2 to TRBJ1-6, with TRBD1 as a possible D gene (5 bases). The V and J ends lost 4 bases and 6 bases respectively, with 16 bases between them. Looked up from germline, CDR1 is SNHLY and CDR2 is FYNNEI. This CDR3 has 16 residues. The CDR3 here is CASSARDRVANSPLHF. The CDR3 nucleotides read TGTGCCAGCAGTGCCAGGGATAGGGTTGCTAATTCACCCCTCCACTTT.

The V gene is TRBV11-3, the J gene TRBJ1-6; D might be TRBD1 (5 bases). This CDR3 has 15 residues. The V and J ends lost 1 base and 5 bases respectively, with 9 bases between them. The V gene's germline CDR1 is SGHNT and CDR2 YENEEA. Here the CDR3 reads CASSLAPGHNSPLHF. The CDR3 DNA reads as TGTGCCAGCAGCTTAGCCCCAGGGCATAATTCACCCCTCCACTTT.

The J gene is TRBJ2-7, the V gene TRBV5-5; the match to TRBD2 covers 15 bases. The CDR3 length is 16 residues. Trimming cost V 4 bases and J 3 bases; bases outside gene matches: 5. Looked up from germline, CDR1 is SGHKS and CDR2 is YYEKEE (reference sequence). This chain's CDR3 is CASSPGLAGGYYEQYF. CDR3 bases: TGTGCCAGCAGCCCGGGACTAGCGGGAGGATACTACGAGCAGTACTTC.

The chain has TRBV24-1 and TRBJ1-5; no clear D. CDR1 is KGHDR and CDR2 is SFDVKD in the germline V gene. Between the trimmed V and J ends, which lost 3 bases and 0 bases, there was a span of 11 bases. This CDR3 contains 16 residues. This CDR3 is CATSDRPSGSNQPQHF. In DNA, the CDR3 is TGTGCCACCAGTGATCGCCCGTCCGGTAGCAATCAGCCCCAGCATTTT.

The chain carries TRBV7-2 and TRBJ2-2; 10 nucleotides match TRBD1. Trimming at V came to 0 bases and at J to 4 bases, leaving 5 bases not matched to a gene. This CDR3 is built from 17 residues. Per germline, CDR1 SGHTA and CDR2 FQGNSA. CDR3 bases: TGTGCCAGCAGCTTAGCCCAGGGACAGGGGATCACCGGGGAGCTGTTTTTT. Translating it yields CASSLAQGQGITGELFF.

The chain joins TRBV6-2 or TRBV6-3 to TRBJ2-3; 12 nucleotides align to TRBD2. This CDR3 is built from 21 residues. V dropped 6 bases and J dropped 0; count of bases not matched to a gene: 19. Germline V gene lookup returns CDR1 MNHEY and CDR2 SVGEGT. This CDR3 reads CASSHRLRGLAGRTSTDTQYF. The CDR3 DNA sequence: TGTGCCAGCAGCCACCGACTCCGAGGACTAGCGGGAAGGACTAGCACAGATACGCAGTATTTT.

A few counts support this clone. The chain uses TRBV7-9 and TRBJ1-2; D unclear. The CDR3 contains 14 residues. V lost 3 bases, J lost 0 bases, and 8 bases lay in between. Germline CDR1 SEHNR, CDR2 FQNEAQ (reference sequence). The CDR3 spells CASSLTGANYGYTF. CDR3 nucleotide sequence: TGTGCCAGCAGCTTGACCGGGGCTAACTATGGCTACACCTTC.

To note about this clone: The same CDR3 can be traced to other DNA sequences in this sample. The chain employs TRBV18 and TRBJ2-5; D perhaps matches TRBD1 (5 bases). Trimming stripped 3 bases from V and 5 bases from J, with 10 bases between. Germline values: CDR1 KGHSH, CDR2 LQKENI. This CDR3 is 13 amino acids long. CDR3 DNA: TGTGCCAGCTCACCCGGCAGGGCCGAGACCCAGTACTTC. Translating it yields CASSPGRAETQYF.

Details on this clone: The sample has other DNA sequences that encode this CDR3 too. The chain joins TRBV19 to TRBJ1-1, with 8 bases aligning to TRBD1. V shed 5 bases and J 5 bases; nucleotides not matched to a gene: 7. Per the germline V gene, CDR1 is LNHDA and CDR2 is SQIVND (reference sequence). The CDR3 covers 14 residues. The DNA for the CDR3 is TGTGCCAGTAGTCTCCGACAGGGGAGGACTGAAGCTTTCTTT. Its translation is CASSLRQGRTEAFF.

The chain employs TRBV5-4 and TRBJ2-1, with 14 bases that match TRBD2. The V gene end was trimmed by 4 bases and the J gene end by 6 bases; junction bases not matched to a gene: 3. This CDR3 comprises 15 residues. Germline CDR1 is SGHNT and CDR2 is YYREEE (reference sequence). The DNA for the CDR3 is TGTGCCAGCAGCGAGGGACTAGCGGGAGCCAATGAGCAGTTCTTC. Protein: CASSEGLAGANEQFF.

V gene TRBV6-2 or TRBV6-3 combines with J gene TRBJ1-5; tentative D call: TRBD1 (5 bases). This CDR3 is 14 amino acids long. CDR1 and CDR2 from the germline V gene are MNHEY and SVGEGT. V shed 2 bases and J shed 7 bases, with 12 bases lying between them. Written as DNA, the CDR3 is TGTGCCAGCAGTTACCCGGCAGGGATCCAGCCCCAGCATTTT. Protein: CASSYPAGIQPQHF.

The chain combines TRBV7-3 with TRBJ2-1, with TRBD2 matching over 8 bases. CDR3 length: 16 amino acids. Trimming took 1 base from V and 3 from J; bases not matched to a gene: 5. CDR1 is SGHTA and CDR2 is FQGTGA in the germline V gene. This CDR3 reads CASSLRGGRYYNEQFF. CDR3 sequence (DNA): TGTGCCAGCAGCTTAAGGGGCGGGAGGTACTACAATGAGCAGTTCTTC.

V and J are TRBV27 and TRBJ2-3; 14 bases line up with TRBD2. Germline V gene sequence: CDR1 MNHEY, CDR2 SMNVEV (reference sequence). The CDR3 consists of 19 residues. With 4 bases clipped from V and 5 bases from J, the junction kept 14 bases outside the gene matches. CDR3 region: CASSSLPGLAGVTRDTQYF. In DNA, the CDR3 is TGTGCCAGCAGTTCCCTCCCGGGACTAGCGGGAGTTACCCGAGATACGCAGTATTTT.

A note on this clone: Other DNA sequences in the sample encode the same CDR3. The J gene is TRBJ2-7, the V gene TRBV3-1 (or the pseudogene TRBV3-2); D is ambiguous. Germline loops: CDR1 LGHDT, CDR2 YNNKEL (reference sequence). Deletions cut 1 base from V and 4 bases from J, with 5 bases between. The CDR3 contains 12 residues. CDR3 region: CASSQGGYEQYF. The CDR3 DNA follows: TGTGCCAGCAGCCAAGGAGGTTACGAGCAGTACTTC.

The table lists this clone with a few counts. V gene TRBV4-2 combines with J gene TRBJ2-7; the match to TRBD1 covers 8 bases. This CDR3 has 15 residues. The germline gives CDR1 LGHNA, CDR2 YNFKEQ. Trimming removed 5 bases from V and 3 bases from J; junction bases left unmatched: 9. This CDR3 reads CASSASDRAGYEQYF. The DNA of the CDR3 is TGTGCCAGCAGCGCTTCGGACAGGGCAGGCTACGAGCAGTACTTC.